What follows are 24 T cell receptor beta chains derived from one specimen sequenced in a study of metastatic and nonmetastatic thyroid tumors. TCRdb reprocessed the PCR reads via MiXCR. The table records 15,000 to 20,000 clones, about a quarter of them present only once. Among the patients, none had received any treatment before thyroid surgery. Sample: adjacent normal tissue. These receptors were taken from a female donor with papillary thyroid cancer or a benign thyroid nodule (not recorded which). Some clones in this sample may be carry-over from other donors' samples.

The V gene is TRBV2, the J gene TRBJ2-3; D is possibly TRBD2 (6 bases). The V gene lost 3 bases and the J gene lost 0 bases, with 13 bases spanning the gap. This CDR3 has 16 amino acids. Germline CDR1 SNHLY, CDR2 FYNNEI. The CDR3 DNA sequence: TGTGCCAGCAGTGACCCCGCGGGGCTTAGCACAGATACGCAGTATTTT. It encodes CASSDPAGLSTDTQYF.

This chain connects TRBV28 to TRBJ2-1; D is undetermined. The V gene lost 2 bases and the J gene lost 9 bases, with 8 bases spanning the gap. Germline loops: CDR1 MDHEN, CDR2 SYDVKM. The CDR3 is made up of 12 amino acids. The CDR3 sequence is CASSLGSTEQFF. The CDR3 DNA sequence: TGTGCCAGCAGTTTAGGCAGCACTGAGCAGTTCTTC.

This clone was detected a few times. This rearrangement joins TRBV7-8 to TRBJ2-2, with 10 bases that match TRBD1. V lost 5 bases, J lost 1 base, and 7 bases stayed unmatched. Germline loops: CDR1 SGHVS, CDR2 FQNEAQ. The CDR3 has 17 residues. This CDR3 reads CASSPRTGGGNTGELFF. CDR3 coding DNA: TGTGCCAGCAGCCCTAGGACAGGGGGTGGGAACACCGGGGAGCTGTTTTTT.

This chain links TRBV6-1 with TRBJ1-2; D is unresolved. CDR3 length equals 14 residues. Germline CDR1 is MNHNS and CDR2 is SASEGT. V dropped 2 bases and J dropped 8 bases, with 15 bases sitting between them. In DNA form, the CDR3 reads TGTGCCAGCAGTGAAATCGGACGAACCGCGGGCTACACCTTC. Its protein product is CASSEIGRTAGYTF.

This clone has just one count. The junction departs from germline at one end; a sequencing error may be responsible. The rearrangement uses TRBV19 and TRBJ2-7; a possible D gene is TRBD2 (5 bases). Looked up from germline, CDR1 is LNHDA and CDR2 is SQIVND (reference sequence). The CDR3 runs 15 residues. The CDR3 region is CASSALEGNSYQQYF. The CDR3 DNA reads as TGTGCCAGTAGTGCCCTCGAGGGCAATTCCTACCAGCAGTACTTC.

The genes are TRBV20-1 and TRBJ2-3; 7 bases match TRBD2. V was clipped by 4 bases and J by 7 bases; unmatched bases: 8. CDR1 and CDR2 (germline): DFQATT, SNEGSKA (reference sequence). The CDR3 extends over 13 amino acids. CDR3: CSANFAGAYTQYF. The DNA of the CDR3 is TGCAGTGCTAATTTCGCGGGAGCTTATACGCAGTATTTT.

The chain joins TRBV5-5 to TRBJ1-6; D gene uncertain. Germline CDR1 SGHKS, CDR2 YYEKEE (reference sequence). Between the trimmed V and J ends, which lost 3 bases and 13 bases, there was a span of 14 bases. CDR3 size: 13 residues. In nucleotides, the CDR3 is TGTGCCAGCAGCTGGGATTCGGGTGTGCCCCTCCACTTT. Encoded protein: CASSWDSGVPLHF.

There are a few counts of this clone. V and J are TRBV6-2 or TRBV6-3 and TRBJ2-3, with D unresolved. CDR1 MNHEY and CDR2 SVGEGT come from the germline V gene. With 6 bases removed from V and 4 bases from J, the gap between germline ends came to 14 bases. This CDR3 is built from 14 residues. This chain's CDR3 is CASRLPGAPDTQYF. The CDR3 DNA sequence: TGTGCCAGCAGACTCCCGGGTGCGCCAGATACGCAGTATTTT.

In regard to this clone: The sample carries other DNA sequences with the same CDR3. The chain has TRBV20-1 and TRBJ2-3; the match to TRBD1 covers 7 bases. J was trimmed by 3 bases and V by 0 bases; bases with no gene match: 3. Germline CDR1 and CDR2: DFQATT and SNEGSKA (reference sequence). This CDR3 contains 14 residues. CDR3 in DNA: TGCAGTGCTAGAGATCACAGGGGTACAGATACGCAGTATTTT. Translated, it gives CSARDHRGTDTQYF.

This clone occurred a few times. The rearrangement joins TRBV28 to TRBJ2-3; possible D gene TRBD2, 6 bases. V lost 3 bases, J lost 2 bases, and 15 bases lay in between. CDR1 is MDHEN, CDR2 SYDVKM, per germline. This CDR3 region has 16 residues. The CDR3 DNA reads TGTGCCAGCAGTTTGGCCGGGAGCCCTCTCACAGATACGCAGTATTTT. Its translation is CASSLAGSPLTDTQYF.

This sequence joins TRBV7-2 and TRBJ2-1; D unresolved. This CDR3 contains 12 residues. Germline-derived CDR1 and CDR2 are SGHTA and FQGNSA. Trimming shortened V by 5 bases and J by 6 bases, and 8 bases separated the two germline ends. The CDR3 DNA sequence: TGTGCCAGCAGCCCTGACTCCAATGAGCAGTTCTTC. This translates into CASSPDSNEQFF.

This clone was picked up a small number of times. V usage is TRBV27 and J usage is TRBJ2-7; tentatively, D is TRBD1 (6 bases). The germline V gene has CDR1 MNHEY and CDR2 SMNVEV (reference sequence). Trimming pared 2 bases from V and 0 bases from J, leaving 8 bases between. The CDR3 covers 14 residues. CDR3 in DNA: TGTGCCAGCAGTTTAAAGGGGGACTCCTACGAGCAGTACTTC. It specifies CASSLKGDSYEQYF.

The chain combines TRBV6-1 with TRBJ1-2; possible D gene TRBD1, 5 bases. Trimming stripped 2 bases from V and 4 bases from J, with 11 bases between. This CDR3 spans 14 amino acids. CDR1 is MNHNS and CDR2 is SASEGT in the germline V gene. The CDR3 loop is CASSESGQLYGYTF. In nucleotides, the CDR3 is TGTGCCAGCAGTGAATCGGGGCAGCTCTATGGCTACACCTTC.

This clone has just a few counts. The chain uses TRBV6-1 and TRBJ2-7; D is ambiguous. This CDR3 spans 14 amino acids. Looked up from germline, CDR1 is MNHNS and CDR2 is SASEGT. V lost 4 bases, J lost 2 bases, and 12 bases lay in between. The CDR3 protein is CASSVSGGAYEQYV. The CDR3 coding sequence is TGTGCCAGCAGTGTTTCTGGCGGTGCCTACGAGCAGTACGTC.

The rearrangement joins TRBV11-2 to TRBJ2-1, with D tentatively TRBD2 (5 bases). Germline V gene data show CDR1 as SGHAT and CDR2 as FQNNGV. Trimming removed 5 bases at V and 4 bases at J, with 21 bases between. CDR3 length: 17 amino acids. The CDR3 reads CASSLVYLSGFYNEQFF. DNA of the CDR3: TGTGCCAGCAGCCTAGTATATCTCAGCGGATTTTACAATGAGCAGTTCTTC.

There are a few counts of this clone. In DNA form, the CDR3 reads TGCAGTGCTAGAGAACCCACGGGACAGGGCAATCAGCCCCAGCATTTT. Protein product: CSAREPTGQGNQPQHF. The V gene is TRBV20-1, the J gene TRBJ1-5; TRBD1 aligns across 8 bases. The CDR3 extends over 16 amino acids. Germline loops: CDR1 DFQATT, CDR2 SNEGSKA (reference sequence). V lost 0 bases and J lost 2; bases outside the gene matches: 6.

There are a few counts of this clone. The J gene is TRBJ2-2, the V gene TRBV2; D is unclear. CDR3 length equals 15 residues. V lost 5 bases to trimming and J lost 4 bases, with 14 bases between them. Per germline, CDR1 SNHLY and CDR2 FYNNEI. The DNA of the CDR3 is TGTGCCAGCAGTCGAGATAATACGGGCACCGGGGAGCTGTTTTTT. Translating gives CASSRDNTGTGELFF.

The rearrangement links TRBV6-1 to TRBJ2-3; no definite D call. CDR1 MNHNS and CDR2 SASEGT come from the germline V gene. V lost 8 bases and J lost 0, with 12 bases in between. The CDR3 runs 14 residues. The CDR3 bases are TGTGCCAGCCCCCCGCCCCTGAGCACAGATACGCAGTATTTT. It codes for CASPPPLSTDTQYF.

This rearrangement joins TRBV19 to TRBJ2-5, with 7 bases that match TRBD1. With 7 bases clipped from V and 4 bases from J, the junction kept 9 bases outside the gene matches. CDR3 length equals 14 residues. CDR1 is LNHDA, CDR2 SQIVND, per germline (reference sequence). CDR3 in DNA: TGTGCCAGTACTAAGGGGGCGTCGGCAGAGACCCAGTACTTC. Its protein product is CASTKGASAETQYF.

This clone was detected many times. CDR3: CASRHIYRDTEAFF. In nucleotides, the CDR3 is TGTGCCAGCAGACATATATACAGGGACACTGAAGCTTTCTTT. This chain connects TRBV6-1 to TRBJ1-1; D might be TRBD1 (6 bases). The germline V gene has CDR1 MNHNS and CDR2 SASEGT. The V end lost 6 bases, the J end lost 3 bases, and 14 bases lay between the germline ends. CDR3 length: 14 amino acids.

This clone came up a few times. CDR3 protein: CASREGTGRTQYF. CDR3 in DNA: TGTGCCAGCAGGGAGGGGACAGGCCGGACCCAGTACTTC. The chain links TRBV27 to TRBJ2-5; 8 bases are shared with TRBD1. Germline V gene lookup returns CDR1 MNHEY and CDR2 SMNVEV (reference sequence). The CDR3 sequence is 13 residues long. Trimming took 6 bases from V and 7 from J; bases not matched to a gene: 7.

In its sample, this clone was seen once. The chain combines TRBV20-1 with TRBJ1-2, with TRBD1 as a possible D gene (6 bases). Trimming cost V 2 bases and J 6 bases, with 16 bases left between them. Germline-derived CDR1 and CDR2 are DFQATT and SNEGSKA (reference sequence). The CDR3 is 14 residues long. The CDR3 protein is CSARMGQSADGYTF. DNA for the CDR3: TGCAGTGCTAGAATGGGACAAAGTGCGGATGGCTACACCTTC.

A word on this clone: A junction end diverges from the germline sequence, so it may reflect a read error. This specimen includes other DNA sequences encoding the same CDR3. The V and J genes are TRBV4-1 and TRBJ2-7; D is perhaps TRBD1 or TRBD2 (7 bases each). The CDR3 runs 16 residues. Germline loops: CDR1 MGHRA, CDR2 YSYEKL. The CDR3 sequence: CASSHSNRGGAYEQYF. DNA for the CDR3: TGCGCCAGCAGCCACTCAAACAGGGGAGGGGCCTACGAGCAATACTTC.

The V and J genes are TRBV20-1 and TRBJ2-7; 7 bases map to TRBD1. Germline V gene data show CDR1 as DFQATT and CDR2 as SNEGSKA (reference sequence). The CDR3 totals 13 residues. The junction had 7 bases not matched to a gene; V was cut back by 4 bases and J by 4 bases. CDR3 DNA sequence: TGCAGTGCTACCCCCGGGACAGAATACGAGCAGTACTTC. Protein: CSATPGTEYEQYF.